This is a list of T cell receptor beta chains from one sample in a study of OX40 agonist ivuxolimab in advanced cancers. Here immunoSEQ multiplex PCR was the method, and the copy in TCRdb shows in-frame clones only, minus some. The repertoire consists of around 45,000 clones, with around nine tenths occurring once and the leading ten covering 5% to 7%. This sample comprised CD4+ or CD8+ T cells sorted from blood, obtained in a trial of the OX40 agonist ivuxolimab. Receptors originate from an adult with an advanced solid tumor such as melanoma, head and neck, liver or kidney cancer. CDR3s include the opening cysteine and the closing phenylalanine or tryptophan. The order of the fields is J gene, D gene, clone size, V gene, CDR3 DNA, CDR3 protein. D genes are given only for firm matches. Only some rows state a clone size, as once, few, many or a class for expanded clones.

>TRBJ1-2|.|.|TRBV29-1
TGCAGCGCCGCCCGGGGCTATGGCTACACCTTC
CSAARGYGYTF
>TRBJ1-5|.|.|TRBV6-5
TGTGCCAGCAGTTACTCAACAGGGAATCAGCCCCAGCATTTT
CASSYSTGNQPQHF
>TRBJ1-4|.|once|TRBV28
TGTGCCAGCAGTTTTTTGGGGCGGGGAGATAAACTGTTTTTT
CASSFLGRGDKLFF
>TRBJ2-1|.|.|TRBV19
TGTGCCAGTAGTATCCTCGGGGCGTCCTACAATGAGCAGTTCTTC
CASSILGASYNEQFF
>TRBJ1-2|TRBD1|.|TRBV5-4
TGTGCCAGCAGACCAGGACAGGGGGCCGGCTATGGCTACACCTTC
CASRPGQGAGYGYTF
>TRBJ1-4|.|.|TRBV5-5
TGTGCCAGCAGCTTGATTCATGAAAAACTGTTTTTT
CASSLIHEKLFF
>TRBJ2-1|.|.|TRBV9
TGTGCCAGCAGCGTAGGGCTAGGGGACTGGGATGAGCAGTTCTTC
CASSVGLGDWDEQFF
>TRBJ2-7|TRBD2|once|TRBV28
TGTGCCAGCAGTTTTTTCACTAGCGCGCCGCACTCGGTGCAGTACTTC
CASSFFTSAPHSVQYF
>TRBJ1-1|.|.|TRBV7-9
TGTGCCAGCACCCCAGGCAGGGAGGTAGCCGAAGCTTTCTTT
CASTPGREVAEAFF
>TRBJ1-1|.|.|TRBV2
TGTGCCAGCAGTGATTCCCTTGGGACTTTCTTT
CASSDSLGTFF
>TRBJ2-2|.|.|TRBV7-9
TGTGCCAGCAGCCCCCTCGATACGAACACCGGGGAGCTGTTTTTT
CASSPLDTNTGELFF
>TRBJ2-7|.|.|TRBV7-3
TGTGCCAGCAGCTTAGTTTCCGGGAGTGAGCAGTACTTC
CASSLVSGSEQYF
>TRBJ2-3|.|.|TRBV4-3
TGCGCCAGCAGCCAAGAAAAGCTCACAGATACGCAGTATTTT
CASSQEKLTDTQYF
>TRBJ1-1|TRBD1|.|TRBV28
TGTGCCAGCAGTTTACTCGGGGACAGGGGGTCTTTGGACACTGAAGCTTTCTTT
CASSLLGDRGSLDTEAFF
>TRBJ1-1|.|.|TRBV23-1
TGCGCCAGCAGTCTGGAGTTTCATACGAACACTGAAGCTTTCTTT
CASSLEFHTNTEAFF
>TRBJ2-2|TRBD1|.|TRBV6-5
TGTGCCAGCAGTTACCTGACAGGGGGCACCGGGGAGCTGTTTTTT
CASSYLTGGTGELFF
>TRBJ1-5|TRBD1|.|TRBV28
TGTGCCAGCAGTGCCAGACAGGGGGGCAATCAGCCCCAGCATTTT
CASSARQGGNQPQHF
>TRBJ2-1|TRBD2|.|TRBV27
TGTGCCAGCAGTTCCGGGACTAGCGGGAGTAATGAGCAGTTCTTC
CASSSGTSGSNEQFF
>TRBJ1-1|TRBD1|.|TRBV27
TGTGCCAGCAAGTCCGGACAGGGCACTGAAGCTTTCTTT
CASKSGQGTEAFF
>TRBJ2-1|.|.|TRBV7-2
TGTGCCAGCAGCTTAGGGGCGGGCGAGCGGTTCTTC
CASSLGAGERFF
>TRBJ1-5|.|.|TRBV19
TGTGCCAGTAGTGTTACAGGGCTCGGGCAGCCCCAGCATTTT
CASSVTGLGQPQHF
>TRBJ1-1|.|.|TRBV7-9
TGTGCCAGCAGCCCCAACGGTCGCGCTGAAGCTTTCTTT
CASSPNGRAEAFF
>TRBJ2-7|.|.|TRBV7-9
TGTGCCACCCACACGGTCAGCTCCTACGAGCAGTACTTC
CATHTVSSYEQYF
>TRBJ2-3|.|.|TRBV29-1
TGCAGCGTTGTTGGCGGGTCTAGCACAGATACGCAGTATTTT
CSVVGGSSTDTQYF